The sequence of this T cell receptor beta chain was determined in a study of blood T cell repertoires in COVID-19. CDR1 is SGHAT, CDR2 FQNNGV, per germline. The CDR3 loop spans 15 amino acids. V was trimmed by 4 bases and J by 4 bases, leaving 16 bases between them. The age range of participants was about 18 to 89 years, with residence in about two dozen US areas. TCRdb's copy holds only in-frame clones and misses some; the assay was immunoSEQ multiplex PCR. The table has more than 400,000 clones, 90% seen once. The chain couples TRBV11-2 to TRBJ1-2; possibly TRBD1 for D (5 bases). The TCR originated in a man between 18 and 35 years old who had recovered from COVID-19. Sequenced material: PBMCs or T cells enriched from blood (not recorded which). CDR3 residues: CASSWDSETSYGYTF. CDR3 coding DNA: TGTGCCAGCAGCTGGGACTCCGAGACCTCCTATGGCTACACCTTC. The whole variable domain, filled in from reference TRBV11-2 and TRBJ1-2, reads EAGVAQSPRYKIIEKRQSVAFWCNPISGHATLYWYQQILGQGPKLLIQFQNNGVVDDSQLPKDRFSAERLKGVDSTLKIQPAKLEDSAVYLCASSWDSETSYGYTFGSGTRLTVV.